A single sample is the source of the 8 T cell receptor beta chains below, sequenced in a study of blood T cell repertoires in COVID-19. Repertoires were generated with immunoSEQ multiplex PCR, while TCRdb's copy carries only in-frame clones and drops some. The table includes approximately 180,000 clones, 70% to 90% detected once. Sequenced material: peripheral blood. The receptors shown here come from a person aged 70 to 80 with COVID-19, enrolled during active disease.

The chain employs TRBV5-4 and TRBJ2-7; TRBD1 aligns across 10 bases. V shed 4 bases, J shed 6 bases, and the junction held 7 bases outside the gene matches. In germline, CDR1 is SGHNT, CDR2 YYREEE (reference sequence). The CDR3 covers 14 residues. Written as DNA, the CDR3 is TGTGCCAGCAGCCAACGACAGGGGGCCCGCGAGCAGTACTTC. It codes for CASSQRQGAREQYF.

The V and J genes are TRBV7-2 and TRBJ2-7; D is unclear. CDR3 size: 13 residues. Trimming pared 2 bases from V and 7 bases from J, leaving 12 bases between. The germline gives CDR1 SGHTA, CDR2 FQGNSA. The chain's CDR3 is CASSLSWQVEQYF. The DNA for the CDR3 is TGTGCCAGCAGCTTATCGTGGCAGGTTGAGCAGTACTTC.

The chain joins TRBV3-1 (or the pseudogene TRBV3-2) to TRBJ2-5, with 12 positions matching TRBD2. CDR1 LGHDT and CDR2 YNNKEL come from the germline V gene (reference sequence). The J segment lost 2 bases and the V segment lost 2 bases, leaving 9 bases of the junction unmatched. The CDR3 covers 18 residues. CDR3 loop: CASSQRLAGGELQETQYF. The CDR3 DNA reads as TGTGCCAGCAGCCAAAGGCTAGCGGGGGGGGAGTTACAAGAGACCCAGTACTTC.

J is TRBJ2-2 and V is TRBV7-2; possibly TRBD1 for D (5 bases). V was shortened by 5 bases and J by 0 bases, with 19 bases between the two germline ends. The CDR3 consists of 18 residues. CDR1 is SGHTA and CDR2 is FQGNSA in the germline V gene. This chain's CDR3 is CASSPRAEQATNTGELFF. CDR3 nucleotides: TGTGCCAGCAGCCCCAGGGCCGAGCAAGCCACGAACACCGGGGAGCTGTTTTTT. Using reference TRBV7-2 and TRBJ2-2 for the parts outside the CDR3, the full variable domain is GAGVSQSPSNKVTEKGKDVELRCDPISGHTALYWYRQSLGQGLEFLIYFQGNSAPDKSGLPSDRFSAERTGGSVSTLTIQRTQQEDSAVYLCASSPRAEQATNTGELFFGEGSRLTVL.

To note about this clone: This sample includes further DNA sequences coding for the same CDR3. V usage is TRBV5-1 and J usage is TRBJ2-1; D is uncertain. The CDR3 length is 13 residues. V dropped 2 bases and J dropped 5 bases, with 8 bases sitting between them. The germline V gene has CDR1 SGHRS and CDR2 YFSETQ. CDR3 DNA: TGCGCCAGCAGCTTAGCAGGAAACAATGAGCAGTTCTTC. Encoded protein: CASSLAGNNEQFF.

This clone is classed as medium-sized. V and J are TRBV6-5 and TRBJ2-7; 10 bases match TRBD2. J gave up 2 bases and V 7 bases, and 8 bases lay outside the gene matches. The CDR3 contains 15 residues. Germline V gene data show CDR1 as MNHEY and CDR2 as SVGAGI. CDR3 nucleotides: TGTGCCAGCACCGACGGGCTAGCGGGGGCCTACGAGCAGTACTTC. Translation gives CASTDGLAGAYEQYF.

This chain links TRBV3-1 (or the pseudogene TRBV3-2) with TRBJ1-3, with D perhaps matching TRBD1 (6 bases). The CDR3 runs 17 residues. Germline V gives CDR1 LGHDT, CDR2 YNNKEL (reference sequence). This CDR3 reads CASGNRHTGLCGNTIYF. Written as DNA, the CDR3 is TGTGCTTCCGGGAATCGGCACACAGGGTTGTGTGGAAACACCATATATTTT.

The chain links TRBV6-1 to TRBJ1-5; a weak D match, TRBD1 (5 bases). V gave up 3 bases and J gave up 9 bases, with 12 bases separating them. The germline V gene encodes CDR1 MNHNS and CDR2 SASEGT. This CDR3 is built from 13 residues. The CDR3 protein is CASSEGPIGPQHF. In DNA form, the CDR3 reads TGTGCCAGCAGTGAGGGGCCGATCGGGCCCCAGCATTTT.